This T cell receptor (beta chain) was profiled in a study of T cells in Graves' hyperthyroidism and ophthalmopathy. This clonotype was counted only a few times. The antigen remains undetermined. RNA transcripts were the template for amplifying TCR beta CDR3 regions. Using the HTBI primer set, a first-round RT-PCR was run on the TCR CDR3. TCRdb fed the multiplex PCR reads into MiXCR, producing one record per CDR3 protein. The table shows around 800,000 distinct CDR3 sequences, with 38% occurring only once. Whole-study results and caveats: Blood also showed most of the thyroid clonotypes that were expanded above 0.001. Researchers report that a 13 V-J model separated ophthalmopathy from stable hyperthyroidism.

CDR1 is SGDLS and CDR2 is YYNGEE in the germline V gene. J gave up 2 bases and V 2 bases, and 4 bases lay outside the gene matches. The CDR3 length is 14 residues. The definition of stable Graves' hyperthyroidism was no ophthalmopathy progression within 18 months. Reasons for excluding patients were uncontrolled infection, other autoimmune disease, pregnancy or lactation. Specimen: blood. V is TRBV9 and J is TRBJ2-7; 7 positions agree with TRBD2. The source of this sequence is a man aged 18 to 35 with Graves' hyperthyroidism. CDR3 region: CASSVPGGTYEQYF. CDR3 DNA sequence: TGTGCCAGCAGCGTCCCGGGGGGAACCTACGAGCAGTACTTC.